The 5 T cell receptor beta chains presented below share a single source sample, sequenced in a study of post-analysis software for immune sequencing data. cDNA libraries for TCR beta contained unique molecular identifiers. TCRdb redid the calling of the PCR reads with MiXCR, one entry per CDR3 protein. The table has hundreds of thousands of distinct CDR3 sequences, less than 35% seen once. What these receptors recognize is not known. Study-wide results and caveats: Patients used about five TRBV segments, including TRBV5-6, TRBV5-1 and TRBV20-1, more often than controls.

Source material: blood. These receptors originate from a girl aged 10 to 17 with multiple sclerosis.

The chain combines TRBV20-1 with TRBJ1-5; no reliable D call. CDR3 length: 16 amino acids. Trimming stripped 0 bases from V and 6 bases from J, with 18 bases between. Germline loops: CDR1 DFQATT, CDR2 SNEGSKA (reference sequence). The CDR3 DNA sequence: TGCAGTGCTAGAGATCCCGCACATAGGAGGGCTCAGCCCCAGCATTTT. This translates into CSARDPAHRRAQPQHF.

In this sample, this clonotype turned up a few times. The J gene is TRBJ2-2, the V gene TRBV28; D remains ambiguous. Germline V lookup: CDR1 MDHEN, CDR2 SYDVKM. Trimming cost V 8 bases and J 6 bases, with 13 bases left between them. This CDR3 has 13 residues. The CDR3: CASRGRGPGELFF. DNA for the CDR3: TGTGCCAGCCGCGGTAGAGGTCCCGGGGAGCTGTTTTTT.

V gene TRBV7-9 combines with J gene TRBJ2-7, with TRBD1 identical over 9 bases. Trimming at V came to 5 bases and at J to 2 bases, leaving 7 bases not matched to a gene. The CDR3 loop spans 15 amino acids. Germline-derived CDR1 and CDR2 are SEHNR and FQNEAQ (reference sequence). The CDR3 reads CASSHRDRVTYEQYF. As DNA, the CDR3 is TGTGCCAGCAGCCACCGGGACAGGGTCACCTACGAGCAGTACTTC. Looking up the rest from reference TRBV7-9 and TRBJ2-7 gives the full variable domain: DTGVSQNPRHKITKRGQNVTFRCDPISEHNRLYWYRQTLGQGPEFLTYFQNEAQLEKSRLLSDRFSAERPKGSFSTLEIQRTEQGDSAMYLCASSHRDRVTYEQYFGPGTRLTVT.

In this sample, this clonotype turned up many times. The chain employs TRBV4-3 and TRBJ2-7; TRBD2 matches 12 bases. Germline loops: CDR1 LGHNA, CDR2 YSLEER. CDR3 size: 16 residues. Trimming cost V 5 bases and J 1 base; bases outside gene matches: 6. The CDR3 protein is CASSARTSGTSYEQYF. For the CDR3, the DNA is TGCGCCAGCAGCGCCAGGACTAGCGGGACGTCCTACGAGCAGTACTTC.

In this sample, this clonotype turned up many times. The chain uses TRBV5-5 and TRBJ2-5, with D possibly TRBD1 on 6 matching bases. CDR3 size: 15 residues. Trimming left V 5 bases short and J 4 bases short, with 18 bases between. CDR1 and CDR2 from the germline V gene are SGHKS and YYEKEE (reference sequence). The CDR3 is CASRYTGNGLETQYF. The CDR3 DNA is TGTGCCAGCAGATACACAGGGAATGGATTAGAGACCCAGTACTTC.